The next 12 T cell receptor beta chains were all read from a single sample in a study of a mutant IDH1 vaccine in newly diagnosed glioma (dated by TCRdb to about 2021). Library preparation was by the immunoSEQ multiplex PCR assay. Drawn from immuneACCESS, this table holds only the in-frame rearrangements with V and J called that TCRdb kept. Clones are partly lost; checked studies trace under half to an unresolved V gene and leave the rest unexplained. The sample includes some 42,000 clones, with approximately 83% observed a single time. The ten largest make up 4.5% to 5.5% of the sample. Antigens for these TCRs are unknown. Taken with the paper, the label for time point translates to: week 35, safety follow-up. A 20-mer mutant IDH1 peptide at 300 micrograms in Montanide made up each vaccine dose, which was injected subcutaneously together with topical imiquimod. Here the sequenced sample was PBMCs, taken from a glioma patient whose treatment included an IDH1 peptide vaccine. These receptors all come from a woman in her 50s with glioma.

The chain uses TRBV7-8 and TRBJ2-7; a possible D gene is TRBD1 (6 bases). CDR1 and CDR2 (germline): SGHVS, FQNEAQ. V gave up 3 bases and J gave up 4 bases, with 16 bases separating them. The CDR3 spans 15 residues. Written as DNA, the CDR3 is TGTGCCAGCAGCTTCTCCGTGGACAGACTTTACGAGCAGTACTTC. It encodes CASSFSVDRLYEQYF.

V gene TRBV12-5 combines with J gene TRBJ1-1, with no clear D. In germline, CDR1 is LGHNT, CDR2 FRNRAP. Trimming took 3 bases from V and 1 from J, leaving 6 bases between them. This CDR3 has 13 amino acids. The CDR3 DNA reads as TGTGCTAGTGGTTTATGGGGGAACACTGAAGCTTTCTTT. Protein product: CASGLWGNTEAFF.

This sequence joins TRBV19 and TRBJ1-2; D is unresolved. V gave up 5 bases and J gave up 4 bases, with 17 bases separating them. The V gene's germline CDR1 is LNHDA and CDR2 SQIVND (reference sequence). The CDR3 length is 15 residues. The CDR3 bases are TGTGCCAGTAGTGGACGGCGACACGCGAGCTATGGCTACACCTTC. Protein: CASSGRRHASYGYTF. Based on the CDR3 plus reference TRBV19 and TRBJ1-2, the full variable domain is DGGITQSPKYLFRKEGQNVTLSCEQNLNHDAMYWYRQDPGQGLRLIYYSQIVNDFQKGDIAEGYSVSREKKESFPLTVTSAQKNPTAFYLCASSGRRHASYGYTFGSGTRLTVV.

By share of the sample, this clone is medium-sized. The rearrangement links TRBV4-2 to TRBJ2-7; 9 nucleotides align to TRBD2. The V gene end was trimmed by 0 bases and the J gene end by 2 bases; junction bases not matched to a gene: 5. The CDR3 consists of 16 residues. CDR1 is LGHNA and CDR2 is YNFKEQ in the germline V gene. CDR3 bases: TGTGCCAGCAGCCAAGAAGGAGCGGGGGGTGCCTACGAGCAGTACTTC. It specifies CASSQEGAGGAYEQYF.

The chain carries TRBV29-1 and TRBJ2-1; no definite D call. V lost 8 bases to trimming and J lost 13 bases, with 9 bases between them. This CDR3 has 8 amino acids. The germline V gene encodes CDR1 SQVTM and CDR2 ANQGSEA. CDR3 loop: CSPDPQFF. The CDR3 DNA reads TGCAGCCCCGACCCTCAGTTCTTC.

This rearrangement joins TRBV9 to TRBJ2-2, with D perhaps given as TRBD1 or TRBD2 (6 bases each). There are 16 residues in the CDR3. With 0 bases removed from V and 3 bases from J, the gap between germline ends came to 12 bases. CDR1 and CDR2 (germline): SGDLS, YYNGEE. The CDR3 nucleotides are TGTGCCAGCAGCGTAGGGGGGGCAGGATACACCGGGGAGCTGTTTTTT. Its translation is CASSVGGAGYTGELFF. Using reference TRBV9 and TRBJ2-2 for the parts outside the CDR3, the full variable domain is DSGVTQTPKHLITATGQRVTLRCSPRSGDLSVYWYQQSLDQGLQFLIQYYNGEERAKGNILERFSAQQFPDLHSELNLSSLELGDSALYFCASSVGGAGYTGELFFGEGSRLTVL.

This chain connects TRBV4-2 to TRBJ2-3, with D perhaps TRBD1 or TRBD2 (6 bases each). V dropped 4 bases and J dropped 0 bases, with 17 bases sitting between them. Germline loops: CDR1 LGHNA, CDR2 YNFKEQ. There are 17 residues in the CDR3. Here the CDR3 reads CASSPSAGGPSTDTQYF. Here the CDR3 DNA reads TGTGCCAGCAGCCCTAGCGCTGGGGGCCCTAGCACAGATACGCAGTATTTT.

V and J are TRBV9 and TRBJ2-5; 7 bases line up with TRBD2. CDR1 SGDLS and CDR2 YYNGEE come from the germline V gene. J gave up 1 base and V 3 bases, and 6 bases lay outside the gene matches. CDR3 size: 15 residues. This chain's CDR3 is CASSAGTTLQETQYF. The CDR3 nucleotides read TGTGCCAGCAGCGCCGGGACTACCCTCCAAGAGACCCAGTACTTC.

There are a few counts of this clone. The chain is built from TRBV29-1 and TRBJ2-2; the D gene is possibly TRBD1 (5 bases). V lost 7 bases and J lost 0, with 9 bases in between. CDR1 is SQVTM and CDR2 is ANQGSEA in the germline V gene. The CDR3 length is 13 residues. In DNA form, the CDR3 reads TGCAGCGGAGACAGCCCGAACACCGGGGAGCTGTTTTTT. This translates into CSGDSPNTGELFF.

The CDR3 coding sequence is TGTGCCAGCAGTGATGTGGCACGCCTTAACTATGGCTACACCTTC. Its protein is CASSDVARLNYGYTF. This sequence joins TRBV2 and TRBJ1-2; no clear D gene. Germline assignment: CDR1 SNHLY and CDR2 FYNNEI. CDR3 length: 15 amino acids. Trimming removed 3 bases from V and 1 base from J, with 12 bases in between.

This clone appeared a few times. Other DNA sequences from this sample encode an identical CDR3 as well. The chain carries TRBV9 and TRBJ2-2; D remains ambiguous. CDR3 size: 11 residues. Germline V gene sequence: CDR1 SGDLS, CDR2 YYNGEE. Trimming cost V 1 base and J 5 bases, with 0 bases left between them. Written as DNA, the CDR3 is TGTGCCAGCAGCGTAACCGGGGAGCTGTTTTTT. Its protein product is CASSVTGELFF.

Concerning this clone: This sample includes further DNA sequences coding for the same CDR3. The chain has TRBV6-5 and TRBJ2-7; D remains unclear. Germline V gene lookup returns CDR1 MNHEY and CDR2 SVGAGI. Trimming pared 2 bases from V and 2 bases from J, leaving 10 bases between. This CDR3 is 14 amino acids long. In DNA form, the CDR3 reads TGTGCCAGCAGTTACGGAGACCGGCCCTACGAGCAGTACTTC. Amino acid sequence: CASSYGDRPYEQYF.